This T cell receptor (beta chain) emerged from a study of T-cell reconstitution after alpha-beta-depleted transplantation in children. It was with unique molecular identifiers that the TCRbeta library was prepared. TCRdb processed the PCR reads anew with MiXCR; each CDR3 protein has one entry. The sample records 230,000 or so distinct CDR3 sequences, 9.5% to 15% being singletons. CDR1 is SQVTM and CDR2 is ANQGSEA in the germline V gene. Trimming removed 0 bases from V and 6 bases from J, with 8 bases in between. The CDR3 has 12 residues. This clonotype was picked up many times. The receptor comes from a human donor who donated a stem cell graft to a child with acute lymphoblastic leukemia. Material: PBMCs from the stem cell graft donor, obtained from the stem cell graft. This rearrangement joins TRBV29-1 to TRBJ1-1; D is unclear. The CDR3 loop is CSVEEVAAEAFF. CDR3 nucleotides: TGCAGCGTTGAAGAGGTTGCGGCTGAAGCTTTCTTT.